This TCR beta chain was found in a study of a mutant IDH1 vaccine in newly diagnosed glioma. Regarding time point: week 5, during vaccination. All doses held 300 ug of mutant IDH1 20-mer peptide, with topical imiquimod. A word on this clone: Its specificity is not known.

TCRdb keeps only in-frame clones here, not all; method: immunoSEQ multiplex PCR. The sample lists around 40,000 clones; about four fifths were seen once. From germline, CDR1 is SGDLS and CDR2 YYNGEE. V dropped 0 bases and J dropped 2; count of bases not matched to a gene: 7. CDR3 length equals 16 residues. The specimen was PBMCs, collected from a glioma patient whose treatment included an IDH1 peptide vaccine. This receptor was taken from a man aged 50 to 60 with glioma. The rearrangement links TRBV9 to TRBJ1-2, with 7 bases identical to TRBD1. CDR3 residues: CASSVEAQGGNYGYTF. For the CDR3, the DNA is TGTGCCAGCAGCGTAGAGGCCCAGGGGGGAAACTATGGCTACACCTTC.